Shown below are 20 T cell receptor beta chains from a single sample sequenced in a study of glioma-infiltrating T cells. Using RNA template, CDR3s of TCR alpha and beta were amplified with iRepertoire arm-PCR. TCRdb used MiXCR to reprocess the multiplex PCR reads, holding one entry per CDR3 protein. The sample has some 190,000 distinct CDR3 sequences; around 32% are singletons. Source material: glioma tissue, nonneoplastic brain tissue, or PBMCs (not recorded which). These receptors all come from a human donor with low-grade glioma or glioblastoma, undergoing nonglioma brain surgery, or in good health (not recorded which).

This clonotype was seen repeatedly, ten times or more. The CDR3 region has the DNA TGTGCCAGCAGCCTTGGACAGGGAGGCACAGATACGCAGTATTTT. Translation: CASSLGQGGTDTQYF. The chain joins TRBV7-7 to TRBJ2-3, with 8 bases identical to TRBD1. CDR1 and CDR2 (germline): SSHAT, FNYEAQ (reference sequence). The ends lost 5 bases at V and 1 base at J; junction bases unmatched: 5. This CDR3 is 15 amino acids long. The variable domain in full, completed from reference TRBV7-7 and TRBJ2-3, reads GAGVSQSPRYKVTKRGQDVTLRCDPISSHATLYWYQQALGQGPEFLTYFNYEAQPDKSGLPSDRFSAERPEGSISTLTIQRTEQRDSAMYRCASSLGQGGTDTQYFGPGTRLTVL.

This clonotype occurred many times. The rearrangement links TRBV2 to TRBJ1-1; perhaps TRBD1 as D (6 bases). The CDR3 contains 15 residues. Germline V gives CDR1 SNHLY, CDR2 FYNNEI. Trimming removed 5 bases at V and 5 bases at J, with 18 bases between. CDR3: CASSILRVGQTEAFF. The CDR3 DNA is TGTGCCAGCAGTATACTCAGGGTCGGACAGACTGAAGCTTTCTTT. The full variable domain, with the rest looked up from reference TRBV2 and TRBJ1-1, is EPEVTQTPSHQVTQMGQEVILRCVPISNHLYFYWYRQILGQKVEFLVSFYNNEISEKSEIFDDQFSVERPDGSNFTLKIRSTKLEDSAMYFCASSILRVGQTEAFFGQGTRLTVV.

This rearrangement joins TRBV7-2 to TRBJ2-1; 15 nucleotides align to TRBD2. V dropped 1 base and J dropped 4; count of bases not matched to a gene: 2. CDR3 length: 17 residues. The germline CDR1 and CDR2 sequences are SGHTA and FQGNSA. Here the CDR3 reads CASSLDGTSGRYNEQFF. DNA for the CDR3: TGTGCCAGCAGCTTAGACGGGACTAGCGGGAGGTACAATGAGCAGTTCTTC. Supplemented by reference TRBV7-2 and TRBJ2-1, the full variable domain reads GAGVSQSPSNKVTEKGKDVELRCDPISGHTALYWYRQSLGQGLEFLIYFQGNSAPDKSGLPSDRFSAERTGGSVSTLTIQRTQQEDSAVYLCASSLDGTSGRYNEQFFGPGTRLTVL.

This clonotype was picked up a small number of times. V usage is TRBV12-3 or TRBV12-4 and J usage is TRBJ2-7, with D uncertain. V lost 3 bases to trimming and J lost 0 bases, with 9 bases between them. The CDR3 sequence is 14 residues long. CDR3 protein: CASSLESFSYEQYF. CDR3 DNA: TGTGCCAGCAGTTTGGAGTCCTTCTCCTACGAGCAGTACTTC.

This clonotype was counted ten times or more. V and J are TRBV6-1 and TRBJ2-7, with a weak D call TRBD1 (6 bases). Looked up from germline, CDR1 is MNHNS and CDR2 is SASEGT. The CDR3 loop spans 14 amino acids. The V end lost 1 base, the J end lost 6 bases, and 13 bases lay between the germline ends. The CDR3: CASSEGNRVREQYF. DNA for the CDR3: TGTGCCAGCAGTGAAGGTAACAGGGTGCGCGAGCAGTACTTC.

This clonotype was observed a handful of times. V usage is TRBV27 and J usage is TRBJ2-7; D gene uncertain. The V end was cut by 5 bases, the J end by 5 bases, with 16 bases between. Germline CDR1 and CDR2: MNHEY and SMNVEV (reference sequence). The length of the CDR3 is 14 residues. CDR3 region: CASSNRPLNNEQYF. The DNA for the CDR3 is TGTGCCAGCAGTAACCGGCCTCTGAACAACGAGCAGTACTTC.

This clonotype appeared many times. CDR3 nucleotide sequence: TGTGCCAGCAGCCCAGTTTCCGAGACCCAGTACTTC. It translates to CASSPVSETQYF. The rearrangement links TRBV6-2 or TRBV6-3 to TRBJ2-5; D is undetermined. The germline V and J ends were trimmed by 6 bases and 5 bases, with 10 bases remaining between them. Per germline, CDR1 MNHEY and CDR2 SVGEGT. This CDR3 has 12 residues.

This clonotype came up a few times. V is TRBV19 and J is TRBJ2-6; the D call may be TRBD1 or TRBD2 (5 bases each). CDR3 size: 17 residues. V dropped 3 bases and J dropped 1 base, with 13 bases sitting between them. The germline gives CDR1 LNHDA, CDR2 SQIVND (reference sequence). CDR3 amino acids: CASSIGTDPSGANVLTF. The CDR3 DNA follows: TGTGCCAGTAGTATCGGGACGGATCCTTCTGGGGCCAACGTCCTGACTTTC.

The count of this clonotype is one. This chain links TRBV29-1 with TRBJ2-1; no clear D. Deletions cut 5 bases from V and 0 bases from J, with 17 bases between. CDR1 is SQVTM, CDR2 ANQGSEA, per germline. This CDR3 has 16 residues. The CDR3 loop reads CSVQPPGRVSYNEQFF. CDR3 nucleotides: TGCAGCGTTCAGCCCCCTGGGCGAGTCTCCTACAATGAGCAGTTCTTC.

This clonotype appeared many times. The V and J genes are TRBV4-1 and TRBJ1-1; D is possibly TRBD1 (6 bases). The V gene lost 4 bases and the J gene lost 0 bases, with 9 bases spanning the gap. CDR3 size: 14 residues. From germline, CDR1 is MGHRA and CDR2 YSYEKL. The CDR3 DNA sequence: TGCGCCAGCAGCCTGGGACACATGAACACTGAAGCTTTCTTT. It translates to CASSLGHMNTEAFF.

This clonotype was recorded many times. The rearrangement joins TRBV29-1 to TRBJ2-5; 8 positions match TRBD1. V was clipped by 2 bases and J by 6 bases; unmatched bases: 5. Per germline, CDR1 SQVTM and CDR2 ANQGSEA. The CDR3 consists of 13 residues. As DNA, the CDR3 is TGCAGCGTTGAAACGGCCAGGGGGCAGACCCAGTACTTC. It encodes CSVETARGQTQYF.

This clonotype was detected a few times. This could be a read error, since a much larger clone is one nucleotide away. The chain couples TRBV7-8 to TRBJ2-7; D ambiguous. CDR3 length: 13 residues. Germline-derived CDR1 and CDR2 are SGHVS and FQNEAQ. The germline V and J ends were trimmed by 0 bases and 2 bases, with 5 bases remaining between them. The chain's CDR3 is CASSLAGTYEQYF. DNA of the CDR3: TGTGCCAGCAGCTTAGCGGGCACCTACGAGCAGTACTTC.

In the case of this clonotype: Possible read error: a much larger clone is one base away. The rearrangement links TRBV7-9 to TRBJ2-5; the match to TRBD2 covers 11 bases. The germline V gene has CDR1 SEHNR and CDR2 FQNEAQ (reference sequence). CDR3 size: 15 residues. CDR3 nucleotide sequence: TGTGCCAGCGGCTTAGGGGGGACTAGCGGAGAGACCCAGTACTTC. The encoded protein is CASGLGGTSGETQYF. Together with reference TRBV7-9 and TRBJ2-5, the CDR3 gives the full variable domain: DTGVSQNPRHKITKRGQNVTFRCDPISEHNRLYWYRQTLGQGPEFLTYFQNEAQLEKSRLLSDRFSAERPKGSFSTLEIQRTEQGDSAMYLCASGLGGTSGETQYFGPGTRLLVL.

This clonotype was seen ten or more times. This chain links TRBV7-9 with TRBJ1-1, with TRBD1 matching over 8 bases. The CDR3 is made up of 17 amino acids. V was clipped by 5 bases and J by 1 base; unmatched bases: 12. Germline V gene sequence: CDR1 SEHNR, CDR2 FQNEAQ (reference sequence). The CDR3 bases are TGTGCCAGCAGCCTAATTCTCGGGCAGGGGGCGAACACTGAAGCTTTCTTT. It encodes CASSLILGQGANTEAFF.

In this sample, this clonotype turned up many times. The chain employs TRBV27 and TRBJ2-6, with 10 nucleotides matching TRBD1. The length of the CDR3 is 18 residues. Trimming removed 6 bases from V and 0 bases from J; junction bases left unmatched: 8. Looked up from germline, CDR1 is MNHEY and CDR2 is SMNVEV (reference sequence). The CDR3 spells CASRPGGTGVSGANVLTF. For the CDR3, the DNA is TGTGCCAGCAGGCCCGGCGGGACAGGGGTCTCTGGGGCCAACGTCCTGACTTTC.

For this clonotype: Since a much larger clone is just one base distant, this may be a read error. Since the CDR3 does not end with the conserved phenylalanine or tryptophan, this likely comes from a read error. The chain joins TRBV4-1 to TRBJ2-7; D not certain. V was shortened by 1 base and J by 1 base, with 11 bases between the two germline ends. CDR3 length: 15 residues. The germline CDR1 and CDR2 sequences are MGHRA and YSYEKL. The CDR3 coding sequence is TGCGCCAGCAGCCAAGGAAACGGGTTGTCCTACGAGCAGTACTTA. The encoded protein is CASSQGNGLSYEQYL.

Many counts were recorded for this clonotype. The rearrangement uses TRBV6-1 and TRBJ2-7; D gene unclear. V was trimmed by 2 bases and J by 2 bases, leaving 13 bases between them. In germline, CDR1 is MNHNS, CDR2 SASEGT. CDR3 length: 15 amino acids. In DNA form, the CDR3 reads TGTGCCAGCAGTGAACCCCCCCAAGGTCCCTACGAGCAGTACTTC. The encoded protein is CASSEPPQGPYEQYF.

The table lists this clonotype with a few counts. The CDR3 region is CASREDGRPGGEQYF. DNA for the CDR3: TGTGCCAGCAGGGAAGATGGCAGGCCCGGTGGGGAGCAGTACTTC. The chain is built from TRBV7-8 and TRBJ2-7; D gene ambiguous. V was pared by 6 bases and J by 7 bases, with 22 bases between. Germline V gene lookup returns CDR1 SGHVS and CDR2 FQNEAQ. The CDR3 runs to 15 residues.

This clonotype was seen repeatedly, ten times or more. The V call is TRBV28, the J call TRBJ2-1; D uncertain. Trimming shortened V by 8 bases and J by 1 base, and 18 bases separated the two germline ends. CDR1 and CDR2 (germline): MDHEN, SYDVKM. This CDR3 is 16 amino acids long. CDR3 residues: CASLSNSGESYNEQFF. The CDR3 bases are TGTGCCAGCCTTTCAAATTCCGGAGAGTCCTACAATGAGCAGTTCTTC.

About this clonotype: A much larger clone is a single base away; this may be a read error. The chain carries TRBV5-4 and TRBJ1-3, with TRBD1 identical over 7 bases. CDR3 length: 15 amino acids. Germline-derived CDR1 and CDR2 are SGHNT and YYREEE (reference sequence). The CDR3 coding sequence is TGCGCCAACAGCCAAGCCGACAGGGCTGGAAACACCATATATTTT. This gives the protein CANSQADRAGNTIYF. Full variable domain (missing parts from reference TRBV5-4 and TRBJ1-3): ETGVTQSPTHLIKTRGQQVTLRCSSQSGHNTVSWYQQALGQGPQFIFQYYREEENGRGNFPPRFSGLQFPNYSSELNVNALELDDSALYLCANSQADRAGNTIYFGEGSWLTVV.